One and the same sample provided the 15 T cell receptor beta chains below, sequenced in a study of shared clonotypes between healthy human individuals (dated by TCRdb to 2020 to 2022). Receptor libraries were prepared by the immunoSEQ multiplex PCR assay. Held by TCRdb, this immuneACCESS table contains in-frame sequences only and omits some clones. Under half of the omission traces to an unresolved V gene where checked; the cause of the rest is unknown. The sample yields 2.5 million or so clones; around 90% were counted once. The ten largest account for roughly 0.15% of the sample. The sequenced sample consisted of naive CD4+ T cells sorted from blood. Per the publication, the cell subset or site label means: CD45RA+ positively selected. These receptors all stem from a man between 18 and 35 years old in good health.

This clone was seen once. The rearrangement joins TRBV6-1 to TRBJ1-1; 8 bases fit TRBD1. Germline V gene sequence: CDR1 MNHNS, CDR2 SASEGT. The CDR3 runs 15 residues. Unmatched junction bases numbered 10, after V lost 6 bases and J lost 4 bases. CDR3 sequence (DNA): TGTGCCAGCAGGGCTTTTTCCACAGGGGGCACTGAAGCTTTCTTT. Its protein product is CASRAFSTGGTEAFF.

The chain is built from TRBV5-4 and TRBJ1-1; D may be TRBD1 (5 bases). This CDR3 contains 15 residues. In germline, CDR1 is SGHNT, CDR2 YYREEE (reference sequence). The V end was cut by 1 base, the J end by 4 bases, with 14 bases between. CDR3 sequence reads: CASSLTGVEGTEAFF. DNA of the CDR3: TGTGCCAGCAGCTTGACGGGGGTGGAGGGCACTGAAGCTTTCTTT.

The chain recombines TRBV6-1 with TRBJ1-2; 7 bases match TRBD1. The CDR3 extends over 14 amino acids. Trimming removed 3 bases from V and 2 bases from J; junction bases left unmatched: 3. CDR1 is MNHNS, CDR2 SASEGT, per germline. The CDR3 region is CASSDEGQNYGYTF. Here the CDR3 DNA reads TGTGCCAGCAGTGATGAGGGACAGAACTATGGCTACACCTTC.

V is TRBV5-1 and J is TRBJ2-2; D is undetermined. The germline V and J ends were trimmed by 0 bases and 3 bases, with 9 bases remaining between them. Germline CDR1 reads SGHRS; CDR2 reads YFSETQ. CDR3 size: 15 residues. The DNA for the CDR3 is TGCGCCAGCAGCTTGGAATCCCCGGACACCGGGGAGCTGTTTTTT. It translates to CASSLESPDTGELFF.

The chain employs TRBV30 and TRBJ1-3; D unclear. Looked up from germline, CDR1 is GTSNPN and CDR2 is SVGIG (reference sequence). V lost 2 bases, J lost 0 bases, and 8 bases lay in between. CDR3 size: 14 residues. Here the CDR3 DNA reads TGTGCCTGGAGTCCTCATAGCTCTGGAAACACCATATATTTT. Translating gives CAWSPHSSGNTIYF.

CDR3 residues: CASSLRGGMGQPQHF. CDR3 sequence (DNA): TGTGCCAGCAGCTTGAGGGGGGGCATGGGTCAGCCCCAGCATTTT. The gene calls are TRBV5-6 and TRBJ1-5, with D possibly matching TRBD1 (6 bases). The ends were cut back, 1 base at V and 6 bases at J, with 14 bases in the middle. Germline V gene data show CDR1 as SGHDT and CDR2 as YYEEEE. The CDR3 has 15 amino acids.

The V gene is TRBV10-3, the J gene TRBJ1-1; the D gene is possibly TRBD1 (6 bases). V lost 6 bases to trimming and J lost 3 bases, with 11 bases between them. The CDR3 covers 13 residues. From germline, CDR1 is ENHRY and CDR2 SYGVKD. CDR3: CAIRPGQDTEAFF. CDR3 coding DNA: TGTGCCATCAGGCCGGGACAAGACACTGAAGCTTTCTTT.

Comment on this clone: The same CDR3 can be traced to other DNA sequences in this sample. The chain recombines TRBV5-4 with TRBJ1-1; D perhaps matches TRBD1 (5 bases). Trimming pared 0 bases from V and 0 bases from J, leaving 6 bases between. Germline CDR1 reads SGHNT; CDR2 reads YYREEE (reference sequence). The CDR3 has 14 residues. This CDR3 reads CASSLGQMNTEAFF. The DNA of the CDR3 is TGTGCCAGCAGCTTGGGACAGATGAACACTGAAGCTTTCTTT.

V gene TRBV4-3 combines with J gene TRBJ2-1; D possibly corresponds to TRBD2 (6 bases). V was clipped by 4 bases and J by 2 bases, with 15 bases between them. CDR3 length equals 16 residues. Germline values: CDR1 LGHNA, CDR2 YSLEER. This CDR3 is CASSLGVGLPYNEQFF. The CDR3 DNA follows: TGCGCCAGCAGCCTGGGGGTGGGACTTCCCTACAATGAGCAGTTCTTC.

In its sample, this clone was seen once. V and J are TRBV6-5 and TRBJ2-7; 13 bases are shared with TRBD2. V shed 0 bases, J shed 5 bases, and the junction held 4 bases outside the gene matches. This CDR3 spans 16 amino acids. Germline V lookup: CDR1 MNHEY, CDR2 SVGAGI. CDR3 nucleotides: TGTGCCAGCAGTTACTCGGGACTAGCGGGAATTAACGAGCAGTACTTC. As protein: CASSYSGLAGINEQYF.

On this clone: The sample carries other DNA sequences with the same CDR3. The CDR3 coding sequence is TGTGCCAGCAGCTTAGCACTCTACAATGAGCAGTTCTTC. It translates to CASSLALYNEQFF. The chain is built from TRBV11-2 and TRBJ2-1, with unresolved D. The germline CDR1 and CDR2 sequences are SGHAT and FQNNGV. The CDR3 runs to 13 residues. The V gene lost 1 base and the J gene lost 3 bases, with 4 bases spanning the gap.

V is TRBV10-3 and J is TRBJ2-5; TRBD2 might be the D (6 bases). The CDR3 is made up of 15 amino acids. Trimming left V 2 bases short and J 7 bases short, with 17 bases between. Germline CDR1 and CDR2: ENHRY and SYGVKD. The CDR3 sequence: CAISEGGTQWVTQYF. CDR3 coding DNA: TGTGCCATCAGTGAGGGAGGGACGCAGTGGGTGACCCAGTACTTC.

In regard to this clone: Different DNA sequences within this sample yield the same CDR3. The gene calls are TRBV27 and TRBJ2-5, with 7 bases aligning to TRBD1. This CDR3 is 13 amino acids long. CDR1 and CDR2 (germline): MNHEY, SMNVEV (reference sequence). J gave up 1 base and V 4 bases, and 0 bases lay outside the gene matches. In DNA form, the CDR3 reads TGTGCCAGCAGTTGGACAGGCCAAGAGACCCAGTACTTC. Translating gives CASSWTGQETQYF.

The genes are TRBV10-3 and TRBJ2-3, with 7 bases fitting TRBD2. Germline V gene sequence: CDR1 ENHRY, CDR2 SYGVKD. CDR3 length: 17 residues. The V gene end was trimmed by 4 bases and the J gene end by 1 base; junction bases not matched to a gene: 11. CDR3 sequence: CAISVTRGSSGTDTQYF. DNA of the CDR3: TGTGCCATCAGTGTTACCCGCGGGAGCTCTGGCACAGATACGCAGTATTTT.

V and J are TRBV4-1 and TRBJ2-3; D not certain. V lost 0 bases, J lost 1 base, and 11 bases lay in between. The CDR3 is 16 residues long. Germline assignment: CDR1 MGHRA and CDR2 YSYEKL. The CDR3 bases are TGCGCCAGCAGCCAAGATCTGGGAAAGGGCACAGATACGCAGTATTTT. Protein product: CASSQDLGKGTDTQYF.